This TCR beta chain is drawn from a study of cytomegalovirus exposure and HLA in healthy donors. Whole-study results and caveats: For TCR beta chains, V- and J-gene trimming was later linked to a missense DCLRE1C variant. The majority of CMV-associated TCR beta chains were reported as apparently HLA-restricted in a later analysis. Follow-up analysis found HLA locus-dependent TCR association rates, highest for DRB1 and lowest for HLA-C.

As for this clone: Its antigen is unknown.

The PCR made use of 60 Vbeta and 13 Jbeta primers. Measured with immunoSEQ multiplex PCR; TCRdb has only the in-frame clones, and not every one. The sample carries roughly 120,000 clones, less than 85% recorded once. Trimming removed 4 bases from V and 0 bases from J, with 19 bases in between. The CDR3 covers 17 residues. CDR1 and CDR2 (germline): SQVTM, ANQGSEA. Sequenced input: PBMCs. This TCR was sampled from a woman aged 40 to 50 in good health and CMV-seronegative. The chain is built from TRBV29-1 and TRBJ1-3; D is possibly TRBD1 (5 bases). CDR3 sequence: CSVAGGQGLHSGNTIYF. DNA of the CDR3: TGCAGCGTTGCGGGGGGTCAGGGCCTCCACTCTGGAAACACCATATATTTT.